This T cell receptor beta chain was recovered during a study of T cells in Graves' hyperthyroidism and ophthalmopathy. On the study more broadly: Specimen type is peripheral blood, collected at initial diagnosis prior to any treatment.

What was amplified from RNA transcripts were TCR beta CDR3 regions. HTBI primers were used for first-round RT-PCR of the TCR CDR3. TCRdb used MiXCR to reprocess the multiplex PCR reads, holding one entry per CDR3 protein. The sample lists 310,000 or so distinct CDR3 sequences, 15% to 20% seen once, with over 45% in the top ten. Germline loops: CDR1 MDHEN, CDR2 SYDVKM. This CDR3 is 13 amino acids long. Trimming stripped 2 bases from V and 7 bases from J, with 9 bases between. Points from the study as a whole: Blood held most thyroid clonotypes expanded above 0.001 frequency. Stable hyperthyroidism was separated from ophthalmopathy by a model based on 13 V-J features.

A remark on this clonotype: Its antigen remains unknown.

Source material: blood. The chain combines TRBV28 with TRBJ2-1; no definite D call. The sequence derives from a woman in her sixties with Graves' ophthalmopathy. DNA for the CDR3: TGTGCCAGCAGTTTAGGAAGGGAAAATGAGCAGTTCTTC. Its translation is CASSLGRENEQFF.